One sample yielded the 28 T cell receptor beta chains listed below, sequenced in a study of blood T cell repertoires in COVID-19. Some clones are missing from TCRdb's copy, which holds only in-frame ones; the method was immunoSEQ multiplex PCR. The sample shows approximately 97,000 clones, approximately 90% of them seen only once. Specimen: peripheral blood. These receptors were obtained from a woman aged 45-60 years with COVID-19, enrolled during active disease.

This chain joins TRBV5-6 and TRBJ1-5, with TRBD1 matching 11 bases. Germline V gene lookup returns CDR1 SGHDT and CDR2 YYEEEE. Trimming removed 4 bases from V and 2 bases from J; junction bases left unmatched: 5. This CDR3 contains 16 residues. The CDR3 here is CASSLGQGAGNQPQHF. The CDR3 bases are TGTGCCAGCAGCCTAGGACAGGGGGCTGGCAATCAGCCCCAGCATTTT.

This CDR3 reads CASSSATQSRELFF. CDR3 nucleotide sequence: TGTGCCAGCAGTTCGGCGACACAGTCCAGGGAGCTGTTTTTT. The chain carries TRBV27 and TRBJ2-2; D remains unclear. The V end lost 4 bases, the J end lost 9 bases, and 15 bases lay between the germline ends. Germline assignment: CDR1 MNHEY and CDR2 SMNVEV (reference sequence). The CDR3 is 14 residues long.

The table lists this clone with a count of one. The V gene is TRBV6-5, the J gene TRBJ1-2, with 9 bases that match TRBD1. CDR3 length equals 15 residues. Germline values: CDR1 MNHEY, CDR2 SVGAGI. V was pared by 0 bases and J by 7 bases, with 6 bases of the junction left unmatched. The CDR3 reads CASSYSNRGQGGYTF. In DNA form, the CDR3 reads TGTGCCAGCAGTTACTCAAACAGGGGGCAGGGTGGCTACACCTTC.

The chain joins TRBV5-8 to TRBJ1-1, with D uncertain. Germline CDR1 SGHTS, CDR2 YDEGEE. The CDR3 contains 14 residues. Deletions cut 0 bases from V and 0 bases from J, with 6 bases between. The CDR3 nucleotides read TGTGCCAGCAGCTTGGGACACCTGAACACTGAAGCTTTCTTT. Amino acids: CASSLGHLNTEAFF.

This chain joins TRBV7-9 and TRBJ2-1; the match to TRBD2 covers 7 bases. The trim removed 4 bases at V and 2 bases at J, leaving 14 bases unmatched. This CDR3 spans 18 amino acids. Germline V gene data show CDR1 as SEHNR and CDR2 as FQNEAQ (reference sequence). In nucleotides, the CDR3 is TGTGCCAGCAGCTCAACTGATTTTGCTAGCGGCACCTACAATGAGCAGTTCTTC. It codes for CASSSTDFASGTYNEQFF.

The chain uses TRBV12-3 or TRBV12-4 and TRBJ1-5; D call uncertain. The CDR3 extends over 12 amino acids. Trimming shortened V by 7 bases and J by 1 base, and 5 bases separated the two germline ends. This chain's CDR3 is CASMSSNQPQHF. The CDR3 region has the DNA TGTGCCAGCATGTCAAGCAATCAGCCCCAGCATTTT.

J is TRBJ2-2 and V is TRBV30; D not certain. The CDR3 runs 14 residues. Trimming shortened V by 1 base and J by 4 bases, and 10 bases separated the two germline ends. CDR1 and CDR2 (germline): GTSNPN, SVGIG (reference sequence). The CDR3 sequence is CAWSGAGGTGELFF. DNA of the CDR3: TGTGCCTGGAGTGGCGCCGGCGGCACCGGGGAGCTGTTTTTT.

This chain connects TRBV6-5 to TRBJ2-1; a weak D match, TRBD2 (5 bases). The germline CDR1 and CDR2 sequences are MNHEY and SVGAGI. Deletions cut 5 bases from V and 6 bases from J, with 14 bases between. The CDR3 runs to 14 residues. The CDR3 here is CASSRTFNPNEQFF. The CDR3 bases are TGTGCCAGCAGTCGGACTTTCAACCCCAATGAGCAGTTCTTC.

The chain recombines TRBV18 with TRBJ1-4; D remains unclear. Trimming took off 2 bases at V and 0 bases at J, with 13 bases between the two ends. The V gene's germline CDR1 is KGHSH and CDR2 LQKENI. This CDR3 is 17 amino acids long. This CDR3 reads CASSPRSVDTTNEKLFF. In DNA, the CDR3 is TGTGCCAGCTCACCAAGGAGCGTGGATACAACTAATGAAAAACTGTTTTTT.

The chain joins TRBV13 to TRBJ1-2; 7 bases align to TRBD1. This CDR3 contains 16 residues. The germline V gene has CDR1 PRHDT and CDR2 FYEKMQ (reference sequence). V shed 5 bases, J shed 0 bases, and the junction held 9 bases outside the gene matches. Written as DNA, the CDR3 is TGTGCCAGCAGCCTACGGGACAGAGCCACTAACTATGGCTACACCTTC. Residues: CASSLRDRATNYGYTF. Filled out from reference TRBV13 and TRBJ1-2, the complete variable domain reads AAGVIQSPRHLIKEKRETATLKCYPIPRHDTVYWYQQGPGQDPQFLISFYEKMQSDKGSIPDRFSAQQFSDYHSELNMSSLELGDSALYFCASSLRDRATNYGYTFGSGTRLTVV.

V is TRBV21-1 and J is TRBJ1-5; whether TRBD1, the table's D call, matches the DNA was not checked. TRBV21-1 is an annotated pseudogene. This CDR3 has 14 residues. The chain's CDR3 is CASSGEIGAQPQHF. The CDR3 region has the DNA TGTGCCAGCAGCGGAGAGATAGGGGCTCAGCCCCAGCATTTT.

This rearrangement joins TRBV29-1 to TRBJ1-3; no clear D. CDR1 and CDR2 from the germline V gene are SQVTM and ANQGSEA. Trimming removed 8 bases from V and 0 bases from J, with 5 bases in between. The CDR3 length is 11 residues. The CDR3 protein is CSRSSGNTIYF. Written as DNA, the CDR3 is TGCAGCCGCAGCTCTGGAAACACCATATATTTT.

The J gene is TRBJ1-2, the V gene TRBV28; weak D call: TRBD1 (6 bases). CDR1 is MDHEN, CDR2 SYDVKM, per germline. V lost 5 bases and J 8 bases, leaving 12 bases between the germline ends. The CDR3 contains 12 residues. The CDR3 bases are TGTGCCAGCAGTGGGGGGGCGAGGGGCTACACCTTC. Its translation: CASSGGARGYTF.

This clone was recorded a few times. The rearrangement uses TRBV5-4 and TRBJ1-2, with 11 bases that match TRBD1. The CDR3 runs 15 residues. The germline CDR1 and CDR2 sequences are SGHNT and YYREEE (reference sequence). V was clipped by 3 bases and J by 6 bases; unmatched bases: 7. This chain's CDR3 is CASSYLGQGANGYTF. CDR3 DNA sequence: TGTGCCAGCAGCTACCTAGGACAGGGGGCGAATGGCTACACCTTC.

This clone came up a few times. The CDR3 is CASSPGTGGLGTQYF. CDR3 bases: TGTGCCAGCAGCCCAGGGACAGGGGGCTTGGGGACCCAGTACTTC. This rearrangement joins TRBV7-2 to TRBJ2-5, with 12 bases that match TRBD1. Germline lookup yields CDR1 SGHTA and CDR2 FQGNSA. The V segment lost 5 bases and the J segment 7 bases; nucleotides outside the gene matches: 8. The CDR3 has 15 residues.

This clone was counted a single time. V gene TRBV21-1 combines with J gene TRBJ2-7; TRBD1, the table's D call, was not compared with the DNA. TRBV21-1 is a recognized pseudogene. This CDR3 region has 17 residues. CDR3 protein: CASSKNGQGMWMYEQYF. CDR3 DNA: TGTGCCAGCAGCAAAAATGGACAGGGGATGTGGATGTACGAGCAGTACTTC.

The chain uses TRBV10-3 and TRBJ2-1; 8 bases align to TRBD2. With 4 bases clipped from V and 7 bases from J, the junction kept 9 bases outside the gene matches. The CDR3 is made up of 15 amino acids. Germline lookup yields CDR1 ENHRY and CDR2 SYGVKD. CDR3 sequence (DNA): TGTGCCATCAGTGGTTCCGGGGGGGTCCGGAATGAGCAGTTCTTC. This sequence encodes CAISGSGGVRNEQFF.

The chain combines TRBV12-5 with TRBJ2-2, with 11 bases aligning to TRBD1. J was trimmed by 6 bases and V by 6 bases; bases with no gene match: 6. The CDR3 length is 15 residues. Germline CDR1 reads LGHNT; CDR2 reads FRNRAP. The CDR3 loop reads CASGSGQGAAGELFF. Here the CDR3 DNA reads TGTGCTAGTGGCTCTGGACAGGGGGCAGCCGGGGAGCTGTTTTTT.

V usage is TRBV28 and J usage is TRBJ2-1, with 11 bases matching TRBD2. Germline loops: CDR1 MDHEN, CDR2 SYDVKM. Germline trimming cut 8 bases from V and 9 bases from J; bases unmatched to any gene: 6. The CDR3 length is 13 residues. The CDR3 spells CASVASGGREQFF. CDR3 DNA: TGTGCCAGCGTGGCTAGCGGGGGGCGTGAGCAGTTCTTC. Full variable domain (remainder filled in from reference TRBV28 and TRBJ2-1): DVKVTQSSRYLVKRTGEKVFLECVQDMDHENMFWYRQDPGLGLRLIYFSYDVKMKEKGDIPEGYSVSREKKERFSLILESASTNQTSMYLCASVASGGREQFFGPGTRLTVL.

V usage is TRBV7-9 and J usage is TRBJ2-3; the D gene is possibly TRBD1 (6 bases). CDR3 size: 17 residues. Germline loops: CDR1 SEHNR, CDR2 FQNEAQ (reference sequence). V lost 7 bases and J lost 2, with 22 bases in between. The CDR3 nucleotides are TGTGCCAGCATCACCCCAGGATGGGGGCCCATCACAGATACGCAGTATTTT. Its translation: CASITPGWGPITDTQYF.

This sequence joins TRBV11-1 and TRBJ2-7; a possible D gene is TRBD1 (6 bases). The CDR3 is 13 amino acids. The germline V gene has CDR1 SGHAT and CDR2 FQDESV (reference sequence). V lost 5 bases and J 2 bases, leaving 10 bases between the germline ends. The CDR3 spells CASSADRPYEQYF. The DNA of the CDR3 is TGTGCCAGCAGCGCAGACAGGCCCTACGAGCAGTACTTC. Full variable domain (rest looked up from reference TRBV11-1 and TRBJ2-7): EAEVAQSPRYKITEKSQAVAFWCDPISGHATLYWYRQILGQGPELLVQFQDESVVDDSQLPKDRFSAERLKGVDSTLKIQPAELGDSAMYLCASSADRPYEQYFGPGTRLTVT.

CDR3 in amino acids: CSVAINRDGSPLHF. The CDR3 DNA is TGCAGCGTTGCGATCAACAGGGACGGTTCACCCCTCCACTTT. The genes are TRBV29-1 and TRBJ1-6; TRBD1 is a possible D gene (6 bases). This CDR3 is built from 14 residues. The V end lost 4 bases, the J end lost 9 bases, and 16 bases lay between the germline ends. Germline V gene data show CDR1 as SQVTM and CDR2 as ANQGSEA.

This clone has just one count. This chain links TRBV2 with TRBJ2-5; 9 positions match TRBD1. Germline CDR1 reads SNHLY; CDR2 reads FYNNEI. Trimming at V came to 4 bases and at J to 7 bases, leaving 4 bases not matched to a gene. This CDR3 has 13 amino acids. The CDR3 sequence: CASSGDRDGTQYF. DNA of the CDR3: TGTGCCAGCAGTGGGGACAGGGACGGGACCCAGTACTTC.

The rearrangement uses TRBV7-2 and TRBJ1-5; D possibly corresponds to TRBD1 (6 bases). Germline-derived CDR1 and CDR2 are SGHTA and FQGNSA. V was trimmed by 5 bases and J by 4 bases, leaving 15 bases between them. The CDR3 contains 15 residues. The CDR3 DNA sequence: TGTGCCAGCAGCCCGGGGACACTTCGGAATCAGCCCCAGCATTTT. This gives the protein CASSPGTLRNQPQHF.

The V and J genes are TRBV11-2 and TRBJ2-5; the D gene is possibly TRBD1 (6 bases). V was cut by 0 bases and J by 0 bases, with 23 bases left in between. CDR3 length: 20 residues. Germline CDR1 SGHAT, CDR2 FQNNGV. The CDR3 here is CASSLENPISRGGHQETQYF. CDR3 sequence (DNA): TGTGCCAGCAGCTTAGAGAACCCCATTTCGAGAGGGGGACACCAAGAGACCCAGTACTTC.

The genes are TRBV7-8 and TRBJ2-7, with 8 bases aligning to TRBD2. The germline gives CDR1 SGHVS, CDR2 FQNEAQ. Losses at the gene ends were 1 base for V and 2 bases for J; bases not matched to a gene: 7. There are 16 residues in the CDR3. DNA of the CDR3: TGTGCCAGCAGCTTAGAATTTGGCGGGGGGCCCTACGAGCAGTACTTC. Protein product: CASSLEFGGGPYEQYF. Looking up the rest from reference TRBV7-8 and TRBJ2-7 gives the full variable domain: GAGVSQSPRYKVAKRGQDVALRCDPISGHVSLFWYQQALGQGPEFLTYFQNEAQLDKSGLPSDRFFAERPEGSVSTLKIQRTQQEDSAVYLCASSLEFGGGPYEQYFGPGTRLTVT.

This clone was counted only a few times. This chain connects TRBV4-1 to TRBJ1-5, with D unresolved. CDR3 length: 14 amino acids. Trimming took off 5 bases at V and 2 bases at J, with 10 bases between the two ends. CDR1 MGHRA and CDR2 YSYEKL come from the germline V gene. This chain's CDR3 is CASSARVRNQPQHF. The DNA for the CDR3 is TGCGCCAGCAGCGCCCGAGTTCGCAATCAGCCCCAGCATTTT.

The count of this clone is one. The gene calls are TRBV12-3 or TRBV12-4 and TRBJ1-5; D is perhaps TRBD1 (6 bases). Trimming pared 6 bases from V and 6 bases from J, leaving 12 bases between. The CDR3 length is 13 residues. The CDR3 is CASSLGGPQPQHF. The CDR3 coding sequence is TGTGCCAGCAGCCTAGGGGGACCTCAGCCCCAGCATTTT.